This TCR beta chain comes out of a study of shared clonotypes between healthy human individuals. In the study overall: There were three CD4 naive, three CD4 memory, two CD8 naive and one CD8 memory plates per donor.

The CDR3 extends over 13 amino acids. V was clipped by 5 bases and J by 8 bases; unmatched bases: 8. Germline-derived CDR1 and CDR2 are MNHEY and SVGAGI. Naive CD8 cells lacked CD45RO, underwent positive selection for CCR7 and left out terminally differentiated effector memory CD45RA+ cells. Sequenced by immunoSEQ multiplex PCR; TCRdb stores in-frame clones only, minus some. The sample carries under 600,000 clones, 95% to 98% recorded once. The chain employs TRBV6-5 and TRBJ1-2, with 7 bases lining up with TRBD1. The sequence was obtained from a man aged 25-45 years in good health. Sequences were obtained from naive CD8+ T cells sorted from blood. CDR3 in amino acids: CASSPGTVLGYTF. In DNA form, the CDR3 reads TGTGCCAGCAGTCCCGGGACAGTACTAGGCTACACCTTC.